This T cell receptor (beta chain) was captured by sequencing in a study of a mutant IDH1 vaccine in newly diagnosed glioma. Study-level background: Previous care, which was radiotherapy, temozolomide, or both, most often involved both.

Profiling relied on immunoSEQ multiplex PCR, and the TCRdb table lists in-frame clones only, not all of them. The sample lists tens of thousands of clones, approximately 89% occurring once. Findings and caveats of the study: It seemed that pseudoprogression was not linked to changes in the top peripheral T cell clonotypes. The study observed vaccine-induced immune responses in roughly 93% of patients.

Time point specified: baseline, week 1 (first vaccination visit). The treatment: pre-vaccination baseline after standard-of-care therapy. The donors' diagnosis was new WHO grade 3 or 4 astrocytoma that was IDH1-mutant and ATRX-lost. On this clone itself: What it binds is unknown.

The TCR originated in a man aged 30 to 39 with glioma. Sequencing used PBMCs, obtained from a glioma patient treated with radiotherapy, temozolomide or both.

The CDR3 is CASSPRGGNYEQYF. The CDR3 DNA sequence: TGTGCCAGCAGTCCAAGAGGGGGCAATTACGAGCAGTACTTC. The chain combines TRBV6-5 with TRBJ2-7; TRBD1 matches 7 bases. V shed 5 bases, J shed 4 bases, and the junction held 8 bases outside the gene matches. The germline V gene has CDR1 MNHEY and CDR2 SVGAGI. The CDR3 runs 14 residues.